The rows below give T cell receptor beta chains drawn from one sample of a study of cytomegalovirus exposure and HLA in healthy donors. The protocol was immunoSEQ multiplex PCR, while the TCRdb copy is restricted to in-frame clones and leaves out a portion. The sample shows 190,000 or so clones, approximately 80% of them seen only once. The sample comprised PBMCs. The receptors come from a boy between 10 and 17 years old in good health and CMV-seronegative. Both conserved end residues are part of each CDR3. Each record gives: V gene, J gene, clone size, D gene, CDR3 DNA, CDR3 protein. D genes are given only for firm matches. Clone size is shown for a subset of rows, as once, few, many or a class of expanded clone.

v_gene: TRBV9
j_gene: TRBJ2-7
abundance: few
d_gene: .
CDR3nt: TGTGCCAGCAGCCGCCTCCTGGTCGGGTACGAGCAGTACTTC
CDR3aa: CASSRLLVGYEQYF

v_gene: TRBV7-2
j_gene: TRBJ2-4
abundance: once
d_gene: TRBD2
CDR3nt: TGTGCCAGCAGCTTAGAACTGGGGACTAGTCGGTACTTC
CDR3aa: CASSLELGTSRYF

v_gene: TRBV25-1
j_gene: TRBJ1-3
abundance: .
d_gene: .
CDR3nt: TGTGCCAGCACGGTTAACGAGGGTAATGGAAACACCATATATTTT
CDR3aa: CASTVNEGNGNTIYF

v_gene: TRBV11-2
j_gene: TRBJ2-1
abundance: .
d_gene: TRBD2
CDR3nt: TGTGCCAGCAGCTTAGAGATAGCGGGGCCCCACTACAATGAGCAGTTCTTC
CDR3aa: CASSLEIAGPHYNEQFF

v_gene: TRBV7-2
j_gene: TRBJ1-1
abundance: once
d_gene: .
CDR3nt: TGTGCCAGCAGCCTACACACTGAAGCTTTCTTT
CDR3aa: CASSLHTEAFF

v_gene: TRBV19
j_gene: TRBJ1-1
abundance: few
d_gene: .
CDR3nt: TGTGCCAGTGAGGCCAGGGACTCTGAAGCTTTCTTT
CDR3aa: CASEARDSEAFF

v_gene: TRBV5-4
j_gene: TRBJ1-2
abundance: .
d_gene: .
CDR3nt: TGTGCCAGCAGCTTGAATCCACAATCGAATGGCTACACCTTC
CDR3aa: CASSLNPQSNGYTF

v_gene: TRBV25-1
j_gene: TRBJ1-1
abundance: .
d_gene: .
CDR3nt: TGTGCCAGCAGGCCCCTTGACACCCTGAACACTGAAGCTTTCTTT
CDR3aa: CASRPLDTLNTEAFF

v_gene: TRBV6-5
j_gene: TRBJ1-6
abundance: few
d_gene: .
CDR3nt: TGTGCCAGCAGTTACTCGAAAGGGCCCGCGGGATCACCCCTCCACTTT
CDR3aa: CASSYSKGPAGSPLHF

v_gene: TRBV10-2
j_gene: TRBJ2-7
abundance: few
d_gene: TRBD1
CDR3nt: TGCGCCGCTTGGGACAGGGCCGTAAACGAGCAGTACTTC
CDR3aa: CAAWDRAVNEQYF

v_gene: TRBV19
j_gene: TRBJ1-4
abundance: few
d_gene: .
CDR3nt: TGTGCCAGTAGTATCGCGAGGAATGAAAAACTGTTTTTT
CDR3aa: CASSIARNEKLFF

v_gene: TRBV6-1
j_gene: TRBJ1-1
abundance: few
d_gene: .
CDR3nt: TGTGCCTTACGGGGAGAATTTGAAGCTTTCTTT
CDR3aa: CALRGEFEAFF

v_gene: TRBV4-1
j_gene: TRBJ1-3
abundance: .
d_gene: .
CDR3nt: TGCGCCAGCAGCCAAGATCCGGGGACTGGAAACACCATATATTTT
CDR3aa: CASSQDPGTGNTIYF

v_gene: TRBV5-1
j_gene: TRBJ1-4
abundance: .
d_gene: .
CDR3nt: TGCGCCAGCAGCCCGGTCCGGGTCAGGGTAGCTGAAAAACTGTTTTTT
CDR3aa: CASSPVRVRVAEKLFF

v_gene: TRBV19
j_gene: TRBJ1-5
abundance: .
d_gene: .
CDR3nt: TGTGCCAGTAGTACGAGAAGTTATTATAGCAATCAGCCCCAGCATTTT
CDR3aa: CASSTRSYYSNQPQHF

v_gene: TRBV15
j_gene: TRBJ1-3
abundance: .
d_gene: TRBD1
CDR3nt: TGTGCCACCAGCAGGACTCCGGGACAGGGTTCTGGAAACACCATATATTTT
CDR3aa: CATSRTPGQGSGNTIYF

v_gene: TRBV2
j_gene: TRBJ2-5
abundance: .
d_gene: TRBD1
CDR3nt: TGTGCCAGCGGGACAGGGGGAGAGACCCAGTACTTC
CDR3aa: CASGTGGETQYF

v_gene: TRBV9
j_gene: TRBJ2-7
abundance: .
d_gene: TRBD2
CDR3nt: TGTGCCAGCAGCGACGATTCGGGAGGGGGAAGCTCTCCCTACGAGCAGTACTTC
CDR3aa: CASSDDSGGGSSPYEQYF

v_gene: TRBV4-1
j_gene: TRBJ1-5
abundance: few
d_gene: .
CDR3nt: TGCGCCAGCAGCCAATCTCCCATCGTCGGCGGGAGCAATCAGCCCCAGCATTTT
CDR3aa: CASSQSPIVGGSNQPQHF

v_gene: TRBV7-9
j_gene: TRBJ1-4
abundance: .
d_gene: TRBD1
CDR3nt: TGTGCCAGCAGCTTGAGGCAGGGGGCGGCAACTAATGAAAAACTGTTTTTT
CDR3aa: CASSLRQGAATNEKLFF

v_gene: TRBV6-5
j_gene: TRBJ1-1
abundance: .
d_gene: TRBD1
CDR3nt: TGTGCCAGCAACGAAAACAGGGGGCTAACTGAAGCTTTCTTT
CDR3aa: CASNENRGLTEAFF

v_gene: TRBV18
j_gene: TRBJ1-1
abundance: .
d_gene: .
CDR3nt: TGTGCCAGCTCCCAGGTCTCACCGGACACTGAAGCTTTCTTT
CDR3aa: CASSQVSPDTEAFF

v_gene: TRBV10-3
j_gene: TRBJ1-2
abundance: once
d_gene: TRBD1
CDR3nt: TGTGCCATCAGTGAGGGACAGGGGACTGGCTACACCTTC
CDR3aa: CAISEGQGTGYTF

v_gene: TRBV7-9
j_gene: TRBJ1-1
abundance: .
d_gene: .
CDR3nt: TGTGCCAGCAGTTGGGGGGGCCGATCCAACACTGAAGCTTTCTTT
CDR3aa: CASSWGGRSNTEAFF

v_gene: TRBV5-1
j_gene: TRBJ2-1
abundance: .
d_gene: TRBD1
CDR3nt: TGCGCCAGCAGCACAACTCGGACAGGGGCCTACAATGAGCAGTTCTTC
CDR3aa: CASSTTRTGAYNEQFF

v_gene: TRBV11-3
j_gene: TRBJ2-7
abundance: .
d_gene: TRBD1
CDR3nt: TGTGCCAGCAGCTCCCGGGACAGGGTATCATACGAGCAGTACTTC
CDR3aa: CASSSRDRVSYEQYF

v_gene: TRBV7-2
j_gene: TRBJ2-7
abundance: .
d_gene: .
CDR3nt: TGTGCCAGCAGCTTAGTCGGGATTCACGAGCAGTACTTC
CDR3aa: CASSLVGIHEQYF